The source of this TCR beta chain is a study of T cell responses to AZD1222 COVID-19 vaccine. Details on this clone: Its antigen is unidentified.

V was shortened by 0 bases and J by 0 bases, with 7 bases between the two germline ends. Germline values: CDR1 SGHNT, CDR2 YYREEE (reference sequence). The CDR3 is 15 residues long. Findings and limits, study-wide: The study found vaccine-associated CD4 TCRs spanning spike, dominant at 160-218 and 743-854. Of the AZD1222 recipients, only 5 or 6 were seropositive at baseline. Nearly half of spike-specific TCRs reportedly target unmutated variant regions. Most donors were white British and more were female, and clonal diversity was possibly underestimated.

TCRdb's copy holds only in-frame clones and misses some; the assay was immunoSEQ multiplex PCR. This table has about 140,000 clones, roughly 92% appearing once. The chain couples TRBV5-4 to TRBJ2-1; a weak D match, TRBD1 (5 bases). This clonotype was obtained from an adult who received the AZD1222 COVID-19 vaccine. This material consisted of peripheral blood, taken 28 days after the second AZD1222 dose. Here the CDR3 DNA reads TGTGCCAGCAGCTTGGACAGGAGCTCCTACAATGAGCAGTTCTTC. This encodes CASSLDRSSYNEQFF.